The 9 T cell receptor beta chains listed next were all sequenced from one sample in a study of blood T cell repertoires in COVID-19. Method: immunoSEQ multiplex PCR; TCRdb's copy keeps in-frame clones and lacks some. The data hold some 180,000 clones, with around 81% observed a single time. The sequenced material came from peripheral blood. Receptors were obtained from a woman over 75 with COVID-19, enrolled during active disease.

The chain uses TRBV7-3 and TRBJ2-2; tentatively, D is TRBD2 (6 bases). This CDR3 spans 15 amino acids. The V end lost 5 bases, the J end lost 5 bases, and 15 bases lay between the germline ends. The germline V gene encodes CDR1 SGHTA and CDR2 FQGTGA. The chain's CDR3 is CASSTGGRRTGELFF. CDR3 bases: TGTGCCAGCAGCACCGGAGGGAGAAGGACCGGGGAGCTGTTTTTT.

This rearrangement joins TRBV6-5 to TRBJ2-7; a weak D match, TRBD2 (5 bases). The germline V and J ends were trimmed by 6 bases and 7 bases, with 16 bases remaining between them. Per germline, CDR1 MNHEY and CDR2 SVGAGI. The CDR3 sequence is 13 residues long. The CDR3 nucleotides read TGTGCCAGCAGACCCGGGAACCTTGGGGAGCAGTACTTC. It translates to CASRPGNLGEQYF.

The chain couples TRBV2 to TRBJ2-3; D possibly corresponds to TRBD2 (6 bases). Germline V gene sequence: CDR1 SNHLY, CDR2 FYNNEI. The ends were cut back, 1 base at V and 7 bases at J, with 12 bases in the middle. The CDR3 is 14 amino acids. Here the CDR3 DNA reads TGTGCCAGCAGTGAAGGAGGGAGGTTCAATACGCAGTATTTT. It codes for CASSEGGRFNTQYF.

The rearrangement joins TRBV3-1 (or the pseudogene TRBV3-2) to TRBJ1-4; D uncertain. The germline CDR1 and CDR2 sequences are LGHDT and YNNKEL (reference sequence). Trimming cost V 4 bases and J 5 bases, with 11 bases left between them. The CDR3 spans 14 residues. The CDR3: CASSPMEQNEKLFF. The CDR3 nucleotides read TGTGCCAGCAGCCCCATGGAGCAAAATGAAAAACTGTTTTTT.

The rearrangement uses TRBV7-3 and TRBJ2-3, with D uncertain. The CDR3 covers 13 residues. V was shortened by 2 bases and J by 6 bases, with 9 bases between the two germline ends. Germline V CDR1 and CDR2: SGHTA, FQGTGA. The CDR3 DNA sequence: TGTGCCAGCAGCTTATCCTCTCGGGATACGCAGTATTTT. Amino acid sequence: CASSLSSRDTQYF.

This clone was seen only once. This chain links TRBV16 with TRBJ1-5; maybe TRBD1 (6 bases). The CDR3 sequence is 14 residues long. With 4 bases removed from V and 7 bases from J, the gap between germline ends came to 14 bases. CDR1 is KGHSY, CDR2 FQNENV, per germline. CDR3 region: CASSPTGSGQPQHF. The CDR3 DNA is TGTGCCAGCAGCCCCACAGGGTCGGGGCAGCCCCAGCATTTT.

This chain uses TRBV28 with TRBJ2-7, with D maybe TRBD1 (7 bases). The CDR3 loop spans 15 amino acids. Germline lookup yields CDR1 MDHEN and CDR2 SYDVKM. V lost 7 bases, J lost 3 bases, and 19 bases lay in between. CDR3 protein: CASIPNRGGYYEQYF. The CDR3 region has the DNA TGTGCCAGCATTCCGAACAGGGGAGGATACTACGAGCAGTACTTC.

The chain links TRBV5-1 to TRBJ2-3; 8 bases agree with TRBD2. Germline V gene sequence: CDR1 SGHRS, CDR2 YFSETQ. This CDR3 is built from 16 residues. The ends lost 5 bases at V and 5 bases at J; junction bases unmatched: 13. CDR3 in DNA: TGCGCCAGCAGGAGTTTCCCCTCGGGGGGGCAAGATACGCAGTATTTT. It yields the protein CASRSFPSGGQDTQYF.

The V gene is TRBV20-1, the J gene TRBJ2-1; tentatively, D is TRBD2 (6 bases). The V and J ends lost 3 bases and 4 bases respectively, with 16 bases between them. The CDR3 consists of 15 residues. Germline lookup yields CDR1 DFQATT and CDR2 SNEGSKA (reference sequence). The CDR3 sequence is CSASSPRDLYNEQFF. Here the CDR3 DNA reads TGCAGTGCTAGTAGCCCCCGGGACTTATACAATGAGCAGTTCTTC.